This T cell receptor (beta chain) was profiled in a study of blood T cells in healthy people across ages. The germline V gene encodes CDR1 KGHDR and CDR2 SFDVKD. The germline V and J ends were trimmed by 9 bases and 3 bases, with 16 bases remaining between them. The CDR3 is 14 residues long. The use of a sample-barcoded 5' primer and a J-beta primer mix characterized a second PCR of 7 to 11 cycles. Every sample produced at least 2.5 million CDR3-containing paired-end reads. TCRdb used MiXCR to reprocess the 5' RACE reads, holding one entry per CDR3 protein. The sample lists about 1.8 million distinct CDR3 sequences, less than 50% occurring once. Study outcomes and limitations: Higher diversity, along with more naive CD4+ cells, distinguished long-lived donors from aged donors.

About this clonotype itself: Its antigen is undetermined.

This sequence originates from a woman in her forties in good health. The specimen sequenced was blood. The genes are TRBV24-1 and TRBJ1-2, with D perhaps TRBD1 (5 bases). The CDR3 sequence is CATQILTAYYGYTF. The CDR3 nucleotides read TGTGCCACCCAGATCCTGACAGCTTACTATGGCTACACCTTC.